A selection of T cell receptor beta chains follows, all from one sample in a study of graft-versus-host responses after intestinal transplantation. Profiled with immunoSEQ multiplex PCR; TCRdb holds only in-frame clones, not every one. The sample lists about 15,000 clones, roughly two thirds occurring once. The sequenced sample was ileum tissue, obtained just over 650 days after intestinal transplantation. These receptors all stem from a human patient who received an intestinal transplant, so some T cells may come from the graft donor. CDR3s include the opening cysteine and the closing phenylalanine or tryptophan. Each record gives: V gene, J gene, CDR3 protein.

TRBV11-3,TRBJ2-1,CASSSRGGPYNEQFF
TRBV25-1,TRBJ2-3,CATTLSGGIDTQYF
TRBV6-5,TRBJ2-2,CASSLGAGGPTGELFF
TRBV4-1,TRBJ2-5,CASSQLSGGQETQYF
TRBV4-3,TRBJ1-6,CASSQYGPSSSYNSPLHF
TRBV4-3,TRBJ1-6,CASSHQGGALGSYNSPLHF
TRBV19,TRBJ2-1,CASSFDPGQDNEQFF
TRBV21-1,TRBJ1-4,CASSTRQCNEKLFF
TRBV4-1,TRBJ2-5,CASSTFGQTTSETQYF
TRBV5-6,TRBJ1-2,CASSPTGSFYGYTF
TRBV29-1,TRBJ2-7,CSVGPSAYEQYF
TRBV4-3,TRBJ1-6,CASSPSSSYNSPLHF
TRBV29-1,TRBJ2-7,CSVGQGGSYEQYF
TRBV27,TRBJ2-7,CASSLSAGASYEQYF
TRBV7-2,TRBJ2-6,CASSIRGSGANVLTF
TRBV4-3,TRBJ1-6,CASSREIGTGAPLHF
TRBV5-1,TRBJ2-1,CASSFGTSPWNEQFF
TRBV7-2,TRBJ2-1,CASSPDSTMNNEQFF
TRBV6-5,TRBJ2-5,CASSYSGSQGQETQYF
TRBV6-1,TRBJ1-5,CASSEVQGLRQPQHF
TRBV4-3,TRBJ1-5,CASSQGTGINQPQHF
TRBV6-4,TRBJ1-2,CASSDSPSEPYGYTF
TRBV21-1,TRBJ2-7,CASSKRDRGLLYEQYF
TRBV30,TRBJ1-1,CAWSVMRNTEAFF
TRBV7-9,TRBJ1-3,CASSLAPGTGGGNTIYF
TRBV7-2,TRBJ2-7,CASSARQGMTYEQYF
TRBV27,TRBJ2-7,CASSLSGGNEQYF
TRBV18,TRBJ2-3,CASSPAGAEDTQYF
TRBV10-2,TRBJ2-7,CASGLSYEQYF
TRBV29-1,TRBJ2-7,CSVGQGGSYEQYF
TRBV5-1,TRBJ1-2,CASSLAANYGYTF
TRBV2,TRBJ2-7,CAAFNSGETYEQYF
TRBV25-1,TRBJ2-5,CASSERGQGLGETQYF
TRBV5-1,TRBJ2-5,CASSLEMRSWGLGTQYF
TRBV27,TRBJ2-2,CASSSGIPGELFF
TRBV10-3,TRBJ2-7,CAISKTDREDEQYF
TRBV7-9,TRBJ2-2,CASSVGLSSGQANTGELFF
TRBV15,TRBJ2-7,CATSPGGPTYEQYF